This T cell receptor (beta chain) was retrieved from a study of T cells in women clearing cervical HPV infection. In the case of this clone: Its antigen is not identified.

Findings of the study overall: Each sample's T-cell count was unknown, possibly confounding richness.

Average input was roughly 1,200 ng genomic DNA for immunoSEQ TCR beta CDR3 amplification. Profiling relied on immunoSEQ multiplex PCR, and the TCRdb table lists in-frame clones only, not all of them. The listing records roughly 35,000 clones. The sequence derives from a woman aged 18 to 75 with a cervical HPV16 infection that either progressed to CIN3+ or cleared (not recorded which). Sequencing was done on a sample of blood buffy coat.

The DNA read from the CDR3 is TGCAGTGCGACCGCAGGGGCCTCTAATGAAAAA. The encoded protein is CSATAGASNEK. The CDR3 in full is CSATAGASNEKLFF. The chain is built from TRBV20-1 and TRBJ1-4, with D perhaps TRBD1 (6 bases). The read falls 3 residues short of the CDR3 end, and the missing part is taken from the germline J gene. Trimming removed 6 bases from V and 3 bases from J, with 14 bases in between. The CDR3 has 14 amino acids. CDR1 is DFQATT and CDR2 is SNEGSKA in the germline V gene (reference sequence).